This T cell receptor beta chain derives from a study of blood T cell repertoires in COVID-19. Background on the study: The samples span acute and convalescent COVID-19 from the United States, Italy and Spain.

Original analysis: Amplification of reference gene primers was used by the study to estimate nucleated cell counts. Clones were sequenced by immunoSEQ multiplex PCR, and TCRdb holds only the in-frame ones, with some missing. V, J and clone size reflect that table, while D and trimming were determined from the DNA. Of some 210,000 clones in the sample, 80% to 90% were seen once. Self-reported history from a screening survey and questionnaire set each donor's cohort. The CDR3 loop spans 13 amino acids. Looked up from germline, CDR1 is KGHDR and CDR2 is SFDVKD. V gave up 12 bases and J gave up 3 bases, with 15 bases separating them.

The rearrangement uses TRBV24-1 and TRBJ2-3; perhaps TRBD1 as D (6 bases). This sequence originates from a man younger than 35 with acute COVID-19. Sequenced input: PBMCs or T cells enriched from blood (not recorded which). Here the CDR3 reads CASRTEGTDTQYF. In DNA form, the CDR3 reads TGTGCCTCCCGGACAGAAGGGACAGATACGCAGTATTTT.